One and the same sample provided the 31 T cell receptor beta chains below, sequenced in a study of cytomegalovirus exposure and HLA in healthy donors. Researchers ran the PCR with 60 Vbeta and 13 Jbeta primers. Data came from immunoSEQ multiplex PCR; TCRdb stores just in-frame clones and leaves some out. The sample lists over 150,000 clones, around four fifths occurring once. The sample was PBMCs. These receptors were taken from a woman aged 45-59 years in good health and CMV-seropositive.

The V and J genes are TRBV6-1 and TRBJ2-1; 8 nucleotides match TRBD1. V trimming: 4 bases; J trimming: 3 bases; junction bases outside the gene matches: 5. The CDR3 is made up of 15 amino acids. Per germline, CDR1 MNHNS and CDR2 SASEGT. For the CDR3, the DNA is TGTGCCAGCAGTGTCCAGGACAGGGACTACAATGAGCAGTTCTTC. Amino acids: CASSVQDRDYNEQFF.

This clone occurred a few times. The chain recombines TRBV7-8 with TRBJ2-6; D call uncertain. The CDR3 extends over 14 amino acids. Germline CDR1 SGHVS, CDR2 FQNEAQ. V was pared by 6 bases and J by 0 bases, with 6 bases between. The CDR3 protein is CASSPSSGANVLTF. DNA for the CDR3: TGTGCCAGCAGTCCCTCCTCTGGGGCCAACGTCCTGACTTTC.

V gene TRBV6-6 combines with J gene TRBJ1-1; tentative D call: TRBD1 (5 bases). Germline lookup yields CDR1 MNHNY and CDR2 SVGAGI (reference sequence). V gave up 5 bases and J gave up 6 bases, with 19 bases separating them. The CDR3 spans 15 residues. CDR3: CASSRLGGRNAEAFF. The CDR3 region has the DNA TGTGCCAGCAGTCGGCTCGGGGGTCGAAACGCTGAAGCTTTCTTT.

The rearrangement joins TRBV7-8 to TRBJ2-1, with TRBD2 matching over 10 bases. Losses at the gene ends were 4 bases for V and 3 bases for J; bases not matched to a gene: 6. Germline V gene lookup returns CDR1 SGHVS and CDR2 FQNEAQ. The CDR3 loop spans 16 amino acids. The CDR3: CASSSPSGGHYNEQFF. The CDR3 coding sequence is TGTGCCAGCAGCTCGCCTAGCGGGGGACACTACAATGAGCAGTTCTTC.

The chain recombines TRBV27 with TRBJ2-7; D might be TRBD2 (7 bases). CDR3 length: 13 residues. V gave up 6 bases and J gave up 2 bases, with 11 bases separating them. CDR1 and CDR2 (germline): MNHEY, SMNVEV (reference sequence). CDR3 in DNA: TGTGCCAGCAGAGCCGGGGGGCCCTACGAGCAGTACTTC. This translates into CASRAGGPYEQYF.

The CDR3 DNA is TGTGCCAGCAGGTTAGCGCGGTTGACCGGGGAGCTGTTTTTT. Residues: CASRLARLTGELFF. This rearrangement joins TRBV6-5 to TRBJ2-2; D perhaps matches TRBD2 (5 bases). V lost 6 bases and J 5 bases, leaving 13 bases between the germline ends. Germline V gives CDR1 MNHEY, CDR2 SVGAGI. The CDR3 is 14 amino acids.

This clone was detected only once. The genes are TRBV14 and TRBJ1-6, with D perhaps TRBD1 (5 bases). Germline V gene sequence: CDR1 SGHDN, CDR2 FVKESK. CDR3 length: 13 amino acids. Trimming stripped 5 bases from V and 10 bases from J, with 12 bases between. CDR3 nucleotides: TGTGCCAGCAGCAGAACGACAGAATCACCCCTCCACTTT. Protein product: CASSRTTESPLHF. Full variable domain (rest looked up from reference TRBV14 and TRBJ1-6): EAGVTQFPSHSVIEKGQTVTLRCDPISGHDNLYWYRRVMGKEIKFLLHFVKESKQDESGMPNNRFLAERTGGTYSTLKVQPAELEDSGVYFCASSRTTESPLHFGNGTRLTVT.

Remarks on this clone: Additional DNA sequences in this sample encode the identical CDR3. The chain recombines TRBV7-3 with TRBJ1-1; TRBD1 is a possible D gene (6 bases). Per the germline V gene, CDR1 is SGHTA and CDR2 is FQGTGA. This CDR3 has 14 amino acids. Trimming shortened V by 9 bases and J by 1 base, and 15 bases separated the two germline ends. CDR3 nucleotide sequence: TGTGCCAGTAGAGTGACAGGCCGGAACACTGAAGCTTTCTTT. It yields the protein CASRVTGRNTEAFF.

The chain uses TRBV6-6 and TRBJ1-1, with a possible D match to TRBD1 (5 bases). Looked up from germline, CDR1 is MNHNY and CDR2 is SVGAGI (reference sequence). V dropped 6 bases and J dropped 5 bases, with 16 bases sitting between them. This CDR3 is 14 amino acids long. The CDR3 sequence: CASSPQGGSTEAFF. In DNA form, the CDR3 reads TGTGCCAGCAGCCCTCAGGGAGGGAGTACTGAAGCTTTCTTT.

With regard to this clone: One junction end does not reproduce the germline sequence, and a read error may be involved. The V call is TRBV7-9, the J call TRBJ2-7, with 8 bases fitting TRBD1. Germline V gene lookup returns CDR1 SEHNR and CDR2 FQNEAQ (reference sequence). The CDR3 consists of 15 residues. The CDR3 is CSSSHFGQGMDEQYF. The CDR3 bases are TGTTCCAGCAGCCACTTCGGACAGGGAATGGACGAGCAGTACTTC.

This rearrangement joins TRBV19 to TRBJ1-4, with a weak D call TRBD1 (5 bases). The ends were cut back, 1 base at V and 7 bases at J, with 13 bases in the middle. The CDR3 has 15 amino acids. Germline assignment: CDR1 LNHDA and CDR2 SQIVND (reference sequence). The CDR3 region has the DNA TGTGCCAGTAGTATAGCTAGGCAGGGTGGTGAAAAACTGTTTTTT. Translating gives CASSIARQGGEKLFF.

As to this clone: The same CDR3 arises from other DNA sequences in this sample as well. The chain links TRBV6-5 to TRBJ2-1; D might be TRBD2 (5 bases). The length of the CDR3 is 13 residues. The germline gives CDR1 MNHEY, CDR2 SVGAGI. With 0 bases removed from V and 5 bases from J, the gap between germline ends came to 5 bases. In DNA, the CDR3 is TGTGCCAGCAGTTACTCGAGGGACAATGAGCAGTTCTTC. This encodes CASSYSRDNEQFF.

This clone came up once. This rearrangement joins TRBV5-1 to TRBJ1-4, with D possibly matching TRBD1 (5 bases). The CDR3 has 15 residues. CDR1 and CDR2 (germline): SGHRS, YFSETQ. The V gene lost 1 base and the J gene lost 1 base, with 8 bases spanning the gap. CDR3 sequence reads: CASSLYGGTNEKLFF. CDR3 in DNA: TGCGCCAGCAGCTTGTACGGGGGAACTAATGAAAAACTGTTTTTT.

The gene calls are TRBV6-5 and TRBJ2-1; D may be TRBD2 (6 bases). The CDR3 has 14 residues. V was trimmed by 0 bases and J by 6 bases, leaving 9 bases between them. Per the germline V gene, CDR1 is MNHEY and CDR2 is SVGAGI. The CDR3 DNA follows: TGTGCCAGCAGTTACTCGGCTAGCGTCAATGAGCAGTTCTTC. It yields the protein CASSYSASVNEQFF.

This chain uses TRBV18 with TRBJ1-1; 9 bases line up with TRBD1. Per the germline V gene, CDR1 is KGHSH and CDR2 is LQKENI. CDR3 size: 14 residues. J gave up 6 bases and V 3 bases, and 5 bases lay outside the gene matches. The CDR3 DNA reads TGTGCCAGCTCACCTCGACAGGGGGACGCTGAAGCTTTCTTT. Residues: CASSPRQGDAEAFF.

This clone came up once. This chain uses TRBV27 with TRBJ1-6, with D perhaps matching TRBD1 (6 bases). This CDR3 has 14 residues. CDR1 is MNHEY and CDR2 is SMNVEV in the germline V gene (reference sequence). Trimming pared 5 bases from V and 7 bases from J, leaving 12 bases between. Written as DNA, the CDR3 is TGTGCCAGCAGTCCAGGGACACGAAATTCACCCCTCCACTTT. Its translation is CASSPGTRNSPLHF.

This chain joins TRBV27 and TRBJ1-2; the match to TRBD1 covers 8 bases. This CDR3 is 14 amino acids long. Germline V gene sequence: CDR1 MNHEY, CDR2 SMNVEV (reference sequence). V shed 5 bases, J shed 4 bases, and the junction held 6 bases outside the gene matches. The CDR3 coding sequence is TGTGCCAGCAGTCTCACAGGGGGGTTCTATGGCTACACCTTC. This gives the protein CASSLTGGFYGYTF.

The gene calls are TRBV6-5 and TRBJ2-5; D perhaps matches TRBD2 (6 bases). Germline CDR1 and CDR2: MNHEY and SVGAGI. This CDR3 is built from 14 residues. V was shortened by 0 bases and J by 5 bases, with 10 bases between the two germline ends. Here the CDR3 reads CASSYSRGLETQYF. The DNA of the CDR3 is TGTGCCAGCAGTTACTCACGGGGGTTGGAGACCCAGTACTTC.

The chain recombines TRBV6-5 with TRBJ2-7; TRBD2 matches 9 bases. CDR3 length equals 13 residues. CDR1 is MNHEY and CDR2 is SVGAGI in the germline V gene. V lost 5 bases, J lost 4 bases, and 3 bases stayed unmatched. CDR3 loop: CASSRGGAYEQYF. The CDR3, as DNA: TGTGCCAGCAGTCGCGGGGGGGCATACGAGCAGTACTTC.

V is TRBV5-1 and J is TRBJ2-1; TRBD1 matches at 10 bases. The CDR3 has 18 residues. With V trimmed by 5 bases and J by 8 bases, 19 bases remained unmatched. CDR1 and CDR2 from the germline V gene are SGHRS and YFSETQ. The CDR3 nucleotides read TGCGCCAGCAGATACTTGTGGGGCAGACAGGGGGCGAGGGATGAGCAGTTCTTC. Translation gives CASRYLWGRQGARDEQFF.

V usage is TRBV19 and J usage is TRBJ1-5; perhaps TRBD1 as D (5 bases). The germline gives CDR1 LNHDA, CDR2 SQIVND (reference sequence). Trimming stripped 6 bases from V and 0 bases from J, with 9 bases between. The CDR3 sequence is 14 residues long. The CDR3 is CASSLQDSNQPQHF. As DNA, the CDR3 is TGTGCCAGTAGCTTACAGGATAGCAATCAGCCCCAGCATTTT. Based on the CDR3 plus reference TRBV19 and TRBJ1-5, the full variable domain is DGGITQSPKYLFRKEGQNVTLSCEQNLNHDAMYWYRQDPGQGLRLIYYSQIVNDFQKGDIAEGYSVSREKKESFPLTVTSAQKNPTAFYLCASSLQDSNQPQHFGDGTRLSIL.

This clone was detected only once. The chain joins TRBV9 to TRBJ1-5; a possible D gene is TRBD1 (6 bases). Trimming removed 4 bases at V and 6 bases at J, with 17 bases between. The germline gives CDR1 SGDLS, CDR2 YYNGEE. The CDR3 has 15 amino acids. The CDR3 loop is CASSKDSVVGQPQHF. CDR3 bases: TGTGCCAGCAGCAAGGACAGTGTAGTAGGTCAGCCCCAGCATTTT.

The CDR3 DNA sequence: TGTGCCAGCAGTGAGGAGCTGGGTGAAAAACTGTTTTTT. Residues: CASSEELGEKLFF. The J gene is TRBJ1-4, the V gene TRBV2; D unresolved. CDR1 and CDR2 from the germline V gene are SNHLY and FYNNEI. V shed 3 bases and J shed 7 bases, with 9 bases lying between them. This CDR3 contains 13 residues.

The V gene is TRBV6-6, the J gene TRBJ2-3, with a weak D call TRBD2 (6 bases). Germline CDR1 is MNHNY and CDR2 is SVGAGI (reference sequence). Trimming shortened V by 7 bases and J by 0 bases, and 14 bases separated the two germline ends. The CDR3 totals 15 residues. The CDR3, as DNA: TGTGCCAGCACCCTCGGGACTCACAGCACAGATACGCAGTATTTT. Encoded protein: CASTLGTHSTDTQYF.

The chain combines TRBV5-4 with TRBJ2-2; 9 nucleotides align to TRBD2. V gave up 3 bases and J gave up 4 bases; unmatched junction bases: 13. This CDR3 region has 18 residues. The germline V gene has CDR1 SGHNT and CDR2 YYREEE (reference sequence). The CDR3 here is CASSSGGSGGPSTGELFF. The CDR3 DNA sequence: TGTGCCAGCAGCTCCGGAGGGAGCGGGGGGCCCTCCACCGGGGAGCTGTTTTTT. Combining the CDR3 with reference TRBV5-4 and TRBJ2-2 gives the whole variable domain ETGVTQSPTHLIKTRGQQVTLRCSSQSGHNTVSWYQQALGQGPQFIFQYYREEENGRGNFPPRFSGLQFPNYSSELNVNALELDDSALYLCASSSGGSGGPSTGELFFGEGSRLTVL.

The V and J genes are TRBV5-1 and TRBJ2-7, with D uncertain. With 0 bases removed from V and 6 bases from J, the gap between germline ends came to 13 bases. The CDR3 contains 14 residues. The germline gives CDR1 SGHRS, CDR2 YFSETQ. The CDR3 spells CASSLGAGSLEQYF. For the CDR3, the DNA is TGCGCCAGCAGCTTGGGAGCAGGATCGCTCGAGCAGTACTTC.

The chain recombines TRBV28 with TRBJ2-3; 8 nucleotides match TRBD1. Trimming cost V 5 bases and J 0 bases; bases outside gene matches: 4. CDR1 and CDR2 from the germline V gene are MDHEN and SYDVKM. The CDR3 covers 15 residues. CDR3 residues: CASSLQGVSTDTQYF. The CDR3 coding sequence is TGTGCCAGCAGTCTACAGGGGGTTAGCACAGATACGCAGTATTTT.

The chain has TRBV7-2 and TRBJ2-1; 8 bases agree with TRBD2. The CDR3 is made up of 14 amino acids. V was pared by 6 bases and J by 2 bases, with 3 bases of the junction left unmatched. Looked up from germline, CDR1 is SGHTA and CDR2 is FQGNSA. CDR3 residues: CASRIAGPYNEQFF. The CDR3 DNA reads as TGTGCCAGCAGAATAGCGGGACCCTACAATGAGCAGTTCTTC.

The rearrangement links TRBV23-1 to TRBJ2-2; TRBD1 agrees at 9 bases. TRBV23-1 belongs to the ORF category, with a function that is uncertain. The CDR3 contains 15 residues. J lost 3 bases, V lost 7 bases, and 6 bases had no gene match. This CDR3 is CASNGTGKYTGELFF. Written as DNA, the CDR3 is TGCGCCAGCAATGGGACAGGGAAATACACCGGGGAGCTGTTTTTT.

The gene calls are TRBV15 and TRBJ2-7; 10 bases agree with TRBD2. CDR3 length: 15 amino acids. V was pared by 2 bases and J by 1 base, with 2 bases of the junction left unmatched. CDR1 LNHNV and CDR2 YYDKDF come from the germline V gene (reference sequence). The CDR3 region is CATSRLAGASYEQYF. The CDR3 DNA reads as TGTGCCACCAGCAGACTAGCGGGGGCGTCCTACGAGCAGTACTTC.

The V and J genes are TRBV5-1 and TRBJ2-3; 9 bases map to TRBD1. Germline V gives CDR1 SGHRS, CDR2 YFSETQ. The CDR3 runs to 15 residues. V dropped 4 bases and J dropped 1; count of bases not matched to a gene: 4. CDR3 sequence: CASSDRDRGTDTQYF. The CDR3 coding sequence is TGCGCCAGCAGCGACCGGGACAGGGGCACAGATACGCAGTATTTT.